This is a list of T cell receptor beta chains from one sample in a study of cytomegalovirus exposure and HLA in healthy donors. This table comes from immunoSEQ multiplex PCR, and its TCRdb copy is limited to in-frame clones, with some not included. The table shows 95,000 to 110,000 clones, with 77% occurring only once. The sequenced sample was PBMCs. These receptor sequences come from a male donor in good health and CMV-seronegative. Both conserved end residues are part of each CDR3. D genes are given only for firm matches. Expanded clones are given a class, and other clones once, few, many or no size at all.

cdr3_nt: TGTGCCTGGAGTACGCGACAGGGGGCAAATCAGCCCCAGCATTTT; cdr3_aa: CAWSTRQGANQPQHF; v_call: TRBV30; clone_size: few; j_call: TRBJ1-5; d_call: TRBD1
cdr3_nt: TGCGCCAGCAGTGCCGGACAGGGGTTGACCTACGAGCAGTACTTC; cdr3_aa: CASSAGQGLTYEQYF; v_call: TRBV10-1; clone_size: .; j_call: TRBJ2-7; d_call: TRBD1
cdr3_nt: TGTGCCATCAGTGAGGGGGGGGCGAACACTGAAGCTTTCTTT; cdr3_aa: CAISEGGANTEAFF; v_call: TRBV10-3; clone_size: .; j_call: TRBJ1-1; d_call: .
cdr3_nt: TGTGCCAGCACCCGGACTAGCGGTTACGAGCAGTACTTC; cdr3_aa: CASTRTSGYEQYF; v_call: TRBV2; clone_size: .; j_call: TRBJ2-7; d_call: TRBD2
cdr3_nt: TGTGCCAGCAGTTGGTTGGGAGGCCGAAAGACAGATACGCAGTATTTT; cdr3_aa: CASSWLGGRKTDTQYF; v_call: TRBV27; clone_size: .; j_call: TRBJ2-3; d_call: .
cdr3_nt: TGTGCCAGCAGCTTAGCCAGGGACGAGCAGTACTTC; cdr3_aa: CASSLARDEQYF; v_call: TRBV7-2; clone_size: .; j_call: TRBJ2-7; d_call: .
cdr3_nt: TGTGCCAGCAGCCCCTATTCCGGCGGGGAGCTGTTTTTT; cdr3_aa: CASSPYSGGELFF; v_call: TRBV13; clone_size: .; j_call: TRBJ2-2; d_call: .
cdr3_nt: TGTGCCAGCTCTCCCGCGGGAACACAAGAGACCCAGTACTTC; cdr3_aa: CASSPAGTQETQYF; v_call: TRBV18; clone_size: .; j_call: TRBJ2-5; d_call: .
cdr3_nt: TGCGCCAGCAGTCAAAAATCCAACGGACAATCTAATGAAAAACTGTTTTTT; cdr3_aa: CASSQKSNGQSNEKLFF; v_call: TRBV23-1; clone_size: .; j_call: TRBJ1-4; d_call: .
cdr3_nt: TGCGCCAGCAGCTTGACTAGCCCCCAAGAGACCCAGTACTTC; cdr3_aa: CASSLTSPQETQYF; v_call: TRBV5-1; clone_size: .; j_call: TRBJ2-5; d_call: .
cdr3_nt: TGCAGCGTTGAAGGCAGGGTGGTTGATGAGCAGTTCTTC; cdr3_aa: CSVEGRVVDEQFF; v_call: TRBV29-1; clone_size: .; j_call: TRBJ2-1; d_call: .
cdr3_nt: TGTGCCAGCAGTGGGGGAATATTGGACAGAGTCACAGATACGCAGTATTTT; cdr3_aa: CASSGGILDRVTDTQYF; v_call: TRBV6-1; clone_size: once; j_call: TRBJ2-3; d_call: .
cdr3_nt: TGTGCCAGCAGCTCCGCTGGGGGCAGCGGGGGGGGCAATGAGCAGTTCTTC; cdr3_aa: CASSSAGGSGGGNEQFF; v_call: TRBV7-9; clone_size: .; j_call: TRBJ2-1; d_call: TRBD2
cdr3_nt: TGCGCCAGCAGTGAGAGTGGAGGCTCCTACAATGAGCAGTTCTTC; cdr3_aa: CASSESGGSYNEQFF; v_call: TRBV10-1; clone_size: .; j_call: TRBJ2-1; d_call: .
cdr3_nt: TGTGCTAGTGGTTTGGGGGGGGACACTGAAGCTTTCTTT; cdr3_aa: CASGLGGDTEAFF; v_call: TRBV12-5; clone_size: once; j_call: TRBJ1-1; d_call: .
cdr3_nt: TGTGCCAGCACTAAGAGGAGGGATGGCTCTGGAAACACCATATATTTT; cdr3_aa: CASTKRRDGSGNTIYF; v_call: TRBV9; clone_size: .; j_call: TRBJ1-3; d_call: .
cdr3_nt: TGTGCCAGCAGCGGACAGGGAAGTAACTATGGCTACACCTTC; cdr3_aa: CASSGQGSNYGYTF; v_call: TRBV9; clone_size: .; j_call: TRBJ1-2; d_call: TRBD1
cdr3_nt: TGTGCCAGCAGCTTCGGGACCAGGGGCTACGAGCAGTACTTC; cdr3_aa: CASSFGTRGYEQYF; v_call: TRBV7-3; clone_size: few; j_call: TRBJ2-7; d_call: .
cdr3_nt: TGTGCCAGCAGCGGACGGGGGGCGGCCTACGAGCAGTACTTC; cdr3_aa: CASSGRGAAYEQYF; v_call: TRBV7-9; clone_size: few; j_call: TRBJ2-7; d_call: .
cdr3_nt: TGTGCCAGTAGTATTAACAGGGGAACTAACACTGAAGCTTTCTTT; cdr3_aa: CASSINRGTNTEAFF; v_call: TRBV19; clone_size: once; j_call: TRBJ1-1; d_call: TRBD1
cdr3_nt: TGTGCCAGTATCCGGGTTCCGGGGGGCAATCAGCCCCAGCATTTT; cdr3_aa: CASIRVPGGNQPQHF; v_call: TRBV19; clone_size: .; j_call: TRBJ1-5; d_call: .
cdr3_nt: TGTGCCAGCAGCCCCCCCTCCGGGACAGAACGGTATTTT; cdr3_aa: CASSPPSGTERYF; v_call: TRBV7-6; clone_size: once; j_call: TRBJ2-3; d_call: TRBD1
cdr3_nt: TGTGCCAGTAGTCACACCCCGCGGAGCGGGAGGCCTCCTAGCACAGATACGCAGTATTTT; cdr3_aa: CASSHTPRSGRPPSTDTQYF; v_call: TRBV19; clone_size: .; j_call: TRBJ2-3; d_call: TRBD2